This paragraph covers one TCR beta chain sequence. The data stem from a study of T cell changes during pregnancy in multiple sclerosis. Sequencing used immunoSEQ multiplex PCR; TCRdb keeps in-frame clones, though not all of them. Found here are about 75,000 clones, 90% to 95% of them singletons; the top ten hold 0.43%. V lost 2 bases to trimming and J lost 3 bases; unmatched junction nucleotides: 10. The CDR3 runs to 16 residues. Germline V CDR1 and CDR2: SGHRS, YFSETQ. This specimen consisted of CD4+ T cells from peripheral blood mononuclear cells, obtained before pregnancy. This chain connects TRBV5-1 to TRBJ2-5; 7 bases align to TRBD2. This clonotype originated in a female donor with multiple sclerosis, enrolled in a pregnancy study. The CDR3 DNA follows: TGCGCCAGCAGCTTTGGGCGACTAGCAACCAAAGAGACCCAGTACTTC. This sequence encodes CASSFGRLATKETQYF. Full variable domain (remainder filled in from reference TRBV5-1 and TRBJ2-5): KAGVTQTPRYLIKTRGQQVTLSCSPISGHRSVSWYQQTPGQGLQFLFEYFSETQRNKGNFPGRFSGRQFSNSRSEMNVSTLELGDSALYLCASSFGRLATKETQYFGPGTRLLVL.